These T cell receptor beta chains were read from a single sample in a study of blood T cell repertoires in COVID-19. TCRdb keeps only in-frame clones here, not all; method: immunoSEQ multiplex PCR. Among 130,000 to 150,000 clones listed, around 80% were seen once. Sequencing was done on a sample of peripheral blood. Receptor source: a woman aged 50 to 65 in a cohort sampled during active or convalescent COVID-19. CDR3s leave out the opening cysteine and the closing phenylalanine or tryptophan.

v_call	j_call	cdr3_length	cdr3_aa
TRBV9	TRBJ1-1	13	ASSPRSGGFTEAF
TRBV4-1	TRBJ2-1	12	ASSQTTGDNEQF
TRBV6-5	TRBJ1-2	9	ATRQRYGYT
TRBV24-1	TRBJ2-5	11	ATSDLASETQY
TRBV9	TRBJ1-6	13	ASSEGQGMNSPLH
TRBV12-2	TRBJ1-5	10	ASRRPGQPQH
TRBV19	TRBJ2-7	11	ASSRGQVNEQY
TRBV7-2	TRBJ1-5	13	ASSLSGGSNQPQH
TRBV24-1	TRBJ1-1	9	ATSDLTGAF
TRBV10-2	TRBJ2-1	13	ASMAAAGSYNEQF
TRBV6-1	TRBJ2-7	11	ASSEDRDYEQY
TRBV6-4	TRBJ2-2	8	ASPPGELF
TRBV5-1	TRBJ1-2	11	ASSFEGAGGYT
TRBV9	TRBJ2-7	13	ASSVGPGQGYEQY
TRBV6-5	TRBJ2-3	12	ASKPTRGTDTQY
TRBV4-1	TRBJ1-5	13	ASSQDWASNQPQH
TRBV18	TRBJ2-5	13	ASSPGTSYQETQY
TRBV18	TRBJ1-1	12	ASSPDRVNTEAF
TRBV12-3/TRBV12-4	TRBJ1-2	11	ASTLVGGNGYT
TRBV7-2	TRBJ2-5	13	ASSSTSGGRVTQY
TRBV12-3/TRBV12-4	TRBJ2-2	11	ASRPTGNRELF
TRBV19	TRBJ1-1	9	ASRRDWWAF
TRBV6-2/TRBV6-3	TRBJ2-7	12	ASSLTGTGLEQY
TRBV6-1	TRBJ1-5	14	ASSDGGGGGNQPQH
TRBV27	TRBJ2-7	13	ASSLVRGSSYEQY
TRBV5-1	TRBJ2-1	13	ASSLGQGRYSEQF
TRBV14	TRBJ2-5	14	ASSRTSGGRQETQY
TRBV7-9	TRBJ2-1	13	ASTIDGGSYNEQF
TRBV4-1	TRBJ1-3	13	ASSSWDRDLNTIY
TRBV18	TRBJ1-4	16	ASSPLQTGGSTNEKLF
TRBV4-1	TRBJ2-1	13	ASSHGLAGHNEQF
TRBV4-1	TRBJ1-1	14	ASSQEIGTGFTEAF
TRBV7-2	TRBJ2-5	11	ASGAGVQETQY
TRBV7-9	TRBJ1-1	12	ASTRGSSDTEAF
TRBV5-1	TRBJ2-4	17	ASSARPTIQGGVKNIQY
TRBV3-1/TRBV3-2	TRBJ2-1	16	ASSQVGDRFSSYNEQF
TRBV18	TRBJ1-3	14	ASSRQPYSSGNTIY
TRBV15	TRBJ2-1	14	ATSRVPSGGNNEQF
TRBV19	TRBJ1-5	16	ASTGRGPGGASNQPQH
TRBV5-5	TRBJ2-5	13	ASSLVGQKQETQY
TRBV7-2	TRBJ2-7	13	ASSGPPGLAVEQY
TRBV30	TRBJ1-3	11	AWSGQLGNTIY
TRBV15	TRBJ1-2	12	ATSSAHTRGGYT
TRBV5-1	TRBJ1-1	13	ASSFITGGSTEAF
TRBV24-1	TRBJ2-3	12	ATSDWDYTDTQY
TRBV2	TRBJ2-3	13	ASREGQGEADTQY
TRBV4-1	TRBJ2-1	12	ASSQPHKSNEQF
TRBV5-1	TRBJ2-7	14	ASRSSPGHLAYEQY
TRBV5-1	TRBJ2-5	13	ASSPGTGRRETQY
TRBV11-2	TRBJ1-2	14	ASSLGGGSLPYGYT
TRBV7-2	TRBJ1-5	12	ASSLETGGQPQH
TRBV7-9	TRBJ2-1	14	ASSFERGGLYNEQF
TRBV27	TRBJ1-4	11	ASTGQGLKKLF
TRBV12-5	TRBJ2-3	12	ASYSATSTDTQY
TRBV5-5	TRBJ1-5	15	ASSLSGRTYSNQPQH
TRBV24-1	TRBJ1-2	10	ATSDFDYGYT